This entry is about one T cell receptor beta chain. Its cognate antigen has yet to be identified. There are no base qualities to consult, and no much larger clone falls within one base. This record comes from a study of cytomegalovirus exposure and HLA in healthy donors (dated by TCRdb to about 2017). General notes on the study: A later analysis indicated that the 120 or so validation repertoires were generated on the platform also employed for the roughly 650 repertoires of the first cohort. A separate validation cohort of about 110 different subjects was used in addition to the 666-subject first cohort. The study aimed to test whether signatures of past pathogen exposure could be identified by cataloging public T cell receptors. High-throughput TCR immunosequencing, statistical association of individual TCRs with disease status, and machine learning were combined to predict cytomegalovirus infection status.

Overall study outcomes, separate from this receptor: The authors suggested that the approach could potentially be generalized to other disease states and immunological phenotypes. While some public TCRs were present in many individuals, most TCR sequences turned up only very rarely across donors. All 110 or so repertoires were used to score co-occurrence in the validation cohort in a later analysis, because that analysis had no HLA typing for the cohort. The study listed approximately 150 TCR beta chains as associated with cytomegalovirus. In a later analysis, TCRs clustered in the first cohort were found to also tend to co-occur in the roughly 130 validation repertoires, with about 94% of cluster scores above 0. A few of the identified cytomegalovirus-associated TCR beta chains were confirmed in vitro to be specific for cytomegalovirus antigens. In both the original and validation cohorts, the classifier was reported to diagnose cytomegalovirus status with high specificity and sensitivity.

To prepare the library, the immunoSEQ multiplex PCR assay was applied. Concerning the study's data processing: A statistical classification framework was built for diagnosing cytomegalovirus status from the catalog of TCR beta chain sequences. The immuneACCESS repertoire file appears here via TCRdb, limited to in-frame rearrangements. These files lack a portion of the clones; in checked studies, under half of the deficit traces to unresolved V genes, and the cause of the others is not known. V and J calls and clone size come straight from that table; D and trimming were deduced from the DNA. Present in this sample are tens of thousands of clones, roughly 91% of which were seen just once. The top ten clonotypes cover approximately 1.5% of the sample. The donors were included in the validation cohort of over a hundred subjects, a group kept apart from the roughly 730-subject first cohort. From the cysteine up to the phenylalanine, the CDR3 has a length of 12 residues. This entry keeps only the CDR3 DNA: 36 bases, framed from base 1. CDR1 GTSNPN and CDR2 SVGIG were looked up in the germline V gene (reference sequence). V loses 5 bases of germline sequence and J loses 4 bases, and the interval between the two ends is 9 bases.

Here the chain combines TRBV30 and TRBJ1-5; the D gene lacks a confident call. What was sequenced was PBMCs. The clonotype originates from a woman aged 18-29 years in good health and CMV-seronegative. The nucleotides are TGTGCCTGGGGGAGGCCGAATCAGCCCCAGCATTTT. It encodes CAWGRPNQPQHF. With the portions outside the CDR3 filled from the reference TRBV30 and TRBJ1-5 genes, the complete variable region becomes SQTIHQWPATLVQPVGSPLSLECTVEGTSNPNLYWYRQAAGRGLQLLFYSVGIGQISSEVPQNLSASRPQDRQFILSSKKLLLSDSGFYLCAWGRPNQPQHFGDGTRLSIL.